Following are 13 T cell receptor beta chains from one sample sequenced in a study of T cell responses to AZD1222 COVID-19 vaccine. Sequenced by immunoSEQ multiplex PCR; TCRdb stores in-frame clones only, minus some. There are about 150,000 clones in the sample; approximately 91% occur only once, and 3.8% lies in the top ten. The sequencing used peripheral blood, collected 28 days after the second AZD1222 dose. These receptors were collected from an adult who received the AZD1222 COVID-19 vaccine.

The chain links TRBV7-9 to TRBJ2-3; D gene ambiguous. Germline CDR1 and CDR2: SEHNR and FQNEAQ (reference sequence). The V gene lost 4 bases and the J gene lost 2 bases, with 4 bases spanning the gap. This CDR3 spans 12 amino acids. CDR3 DNA: TGTGCCAGCAGCTCCACCACAGATACGCAGTATTTT. Translated, it gives CASSSTTDTQYF. The whole variable domain, remainder taken from reference TRBV7-9 and TRBJ2-3, is DTGVSQNPRHKITKRGQNVTFRCDPISEHNRLYWYRQTLGQGPEFLTYFQNEAQLEKSRLLSDRFSAERPKGSFSTLEIQRTEQGDSAMYLCASSSTTDTQYFGPGTRLTVL.

The genes are TRBV14 and TRBJ2-1, with D perhaps TRBD2 (6 bases). Germline V gene lookup returns CDR1 SGHDN and CDR2 FVKESK. V lost 5 bases to trimming and J lost 5 bases, with 28 bases between them. This CDR3 comprises 19 residues. The CDR3 DNA reads TGTGCCAGCAGCGGAGGTTTATGGCGGGGAGCACGTTCAGACAATGAGCAGTTCTTC. This sequence encodes CASSGGLWRGARSDNEQFF.

This clone was counted a single time. The CDR3 region is CASSAGLAGYQETQYF. CDR3 in DNA: TGTGCCAGCAGCGCCGGACTAGCGGGGTACCAAGAGACCCAGTACTTC. V and J are TRBV7-8 and TRBJ2-5; 12 bases align to TRBD2. V lost 5 bases, J lost 0 bases, and 4 bases stayed unmatched. The CDR3 totals 16 residues. The V gene's germline CDR1 is SGHVS and CDR2 FQNEAQ. The variable domain in full, completed from reference TRBV7-8 and TRBJ2-5, reads GAGVSQSPRYKVAKRGQDVALRCDPISGHVSLFWYQQALGQGPEFLTYFQNEAQLDKSGLPSDRFFAERPEGSVSTLKIQRTQQEDSAVYLCASSAGLAGYQETQYFGPGTRLLVL.

The gene calls are TRBV25-1 and TRBJ2-5, with D unresolved. The germline V and J ends were trimmed by 6 bases and 2 bases, with 16 bases remaining between them. CDR1 MGHDK and CDR2 SYGVNS come from the germline V gene. The CDR3 length is 15 residues. The chain's CDR3 is CASSEALGIQETQYF. As DNA, the CDR3 is TGTGCCAGCAGCGAGGCGCTGGGGATTCAAGAGACCCAGTACTTC.

The rearrangement uses TRBV5-1 and TRBJ2-3, with TRBD1 matching 8 bases. This CDR3 contains 14 residues. Looked up from germline, CDR1 is SGHRS and CDR2 is YFSETQ. Trimming took 7 bases from V and 5 from J; bases not matched to a gene: 9. CDR3: CASDGQGGVDTQYF. As DNA, the CDR3 is TGCGCCAGCGACGGACAGGGTGGAGTAGATACGCAGTATTTT.

CDR3 DNA sequence: TGTGCCAGCAGCCCAACAACGGGACCCAGCTCCTACGAGCAGTACTTC. Residues: CASSPTTGPSSYEQYF. The chain carries TRBV9 and TRBJ2-7; D could derive from TRBD1 or TRBD2 (5 bases each). The CDR3 totals 16 residues. Germline CDR1 SGDLS, CDR2 YYNGEE. V was pared by 4 bases and J by 0 bases, with 17 bases between.

V usage is TRBV7-9 and J usage is TRBJ1-2, with D possibly being TRBD1 (6 bases). V was clipped by 0 bases and J by 6 bases, with 14 bases between them. Germline CDR1 is SEHNR and CDR2 is FQNEAQ (reference sequence). The CDR3 length is 15 residues. The CDR3, as DNA: TGTGCCAGCAGCTTAGCGCGGGTCGGGGGGCATGGCTACACCTTC. Its protein is CASSLARVGGHGYTF. Variable domain in full (rest from reference TRBV7-9 and TRBJ1-2): DTGVSQNPRHKITKRGQNVTFRCDPISEHNRLYWYRQTLGQGPEFLTYFQNEAQLEKSRLLSDRFSAERPKGSFSTLEIQRTEQGDSAMYLCASSLARVGGHGYTFGSGTRLTVV.

The chain combines TRBV9 with TRBJ2-2; 11 bases align to TRBD2. The CDR3 is 18 amino acids. Trimming cost V 0 bases and J 1 base; bases outside gene matches: 5. Germline values: CDR1 SGDLS, CDR2 YYNGEE. The CDR3 reads CASSVGGSGRVNTGELFF. In DNA form, the CDR3 reads TGTGCCAGCAGCGTAGGGGGTAGCGGGAGGGTGAACACCGGGGAGCTGTTTTTT.

This clone was seen only a few times. Other nucleotide sequences in the sample specify the same CDR3. This chain links TRBV20-1 with TRBJ1-1; D ambiguous. The length of the CDR3 is 11 residues. V was cut by 6 bases and J by 0 bases, with 5 bases left in between. In germline, CDR1 is DFQATT, CDR2 SNEGSKA (reference sequence). DNA of the CDR3: TGCAGTGCCTATTTGAACACTGAAGCTTTCTTT. As protein: CSAYLNTEAFF.

J is TRBJ1-1 and V is TRBV5-1, with TRBD1 identical over 7 bases. V dropped 1 base and J dropped 1; count of bases not matched to a gene: 4. The germline V gene has CDR1 SGHRS and CDR2 YFSETQ. The CDR3 loop spans 15 amino acids. CDR3 in DNA: TGCGCCAGCAGCTTGCAGGGGGTATCGAACACTGAAGCTTTCTTT. Translation gives CASSLQGVSNTEAFF.

The chain couples TRBV3-1 (or the pseudogene TRBV3-2) to TRBJ2-5; the D call may be TRBD1 or TRBD2 (5 bases each). Trimming stripped 3 bases from V and 0 bases from J, with 11 bases between. The CDR3 consists of 15 residues. Germline loops: CDR1 LGHDT, CDR2 YNNKEL (reference sequence). The CDR3 nucleotides are TGTGCCAGCAGCCAGCCCGGGACCCACCAAGAGACCCAGTACTTC. Translated: CASSQPGTHQETQYF.

The chain recombines TRBV3-1 (or the pseudogene TRBV3-2) with TRBJ1-6; weak D call: TRBD1 (6 bases). Germline assignment: CDR1 LGHDT and CDR2 YNNKEL (reference sequence). The CDR3 runs to 13 residues. Trimming removed 4 bases at V and 10 bases at J, with 11 bases between. CDR3 sequence: CASSRAGDSPLHF. Written as DNA, the CDR3 is TGTGCCAGCAGCCGCGCAGGGGACTCACCCCTCCACTTT.

This clone was found a few times. This rearrangement joins TRBV7-2 to TRBJ2-3; 9 nucleotides line up with TRBD2. The CDR3 is 16 amino acids. V lost 5 bases and J lost 2; bases outside the gene matches: 8. The germline CDR1 and CDR2 sequences are SGHTA and FQGNSA. As DNA, the CDR3 is TGTGCCAGCAGCCAAGGTAGCGGGGGCCCCACAGATACGCAGTATTTT. It yields the protein CASSQGSGGPTDTQYF.